Following are 10 T cell receptor beta chains from one sample sequenced in a study of immune cell composition in non-small cell lung cancer. The table came from immunoSEQ multiplex PCR; TCRdb's copy has only in-frame clones and leaves some out. Found here are around 4,700 clones, under 85% of them singletons; the top ten hold 9.5% to 12%. The sample taken for sequencing was lung tumor tissue. These receptor sequences come from a human donor with non-small cell lung cancer.

CDR3 sequence (DNA): TGCAGCGTTGGTGGGGAGGTCGGCTACACCTTC. Protein product: CSVGGEVGYTF. The chain employs TRBV29-1 and TRBJ1-2, with D unresolved. V lost 4 bases and J 8 bases, leaving 11 bases between the germline ends. The CDR3 spans 11 residues. From germline, CDR1 is SQVTM and CDR2 ANQGSEA.

The chain combines TRBV5-1 with TRBJ1-5; no definite D call. The V end lost 0 bases, the J end lost 6 bases, and 7 bases lay between the germline ends. Germline CDR1 SGHRS, CDR2 YFSETQ. The CDR3 consists of 13 residues. The CDR3 loop is CASSLEPGQPQHF. In DNA form, the CDR3 reads TGCGCCAGCAGCTTGGAGCCGGGTCAGCCCCAGCATTTT.

The rearrangement links TRBV19 to TRBJ1-6, with 7 bases matching TRBD1. From germline, CDR1 is LNHDA and CDR2 SQIVND (reference sequence). The trim removed 7 bases at V and 4 bases at J, leaving 10 bases unmatched. This CDR3 has 16 residues. CDR3 sequence: CASIQTGTAYNSPLHF. DNA for the CDR3: TGTGCCAGTATCCAAACCGGGACAGCATATAATTCACCCCTCCACTTT.

This clone was counted between two and nine times. The chain employs TRBV6-4 and TRBJ2-2; 11 bases match TRBD2. The CDR3 sequence is 16 residues long. The V gene end was trimmed by 5 bases and the J gene end by 5 bases; junction bases not matched to a gene: 7. In germline, CDR1 is MRHNA, CDR2 SNTAGT. The chain's CDR3 is CASSLLAGGGTGELFF. In DNA, the CDR3 is TGTGCCAGCAGTTTGCTAGCGGGAGGCGGTACCGGGGAGCTGTTTTTT.

This clone occurred once. V and J are TRBV28 and TRBJ1-1; TRBD1 might be the D (6 bases). The CDR3 is 14 residues long. Between the trimmed V and J ends, which lost 6 bases and 1 base, there was a span of 12 bases. Germline V lookup: CDR1 MDHEN, CDR2 SYDVKM. This CDR3 reads CASRPPGQNTEAFF. The CDR3 nucleotides read TGTGCCAGCAGGCCACCGGGACAGAACACTGAAGCTTTCTTT.

The rearrangement links TRBV7-2 to TRBJ2-1; TRBD2 matches 7 bases. CDR1 and CDR2 from the germline V gene are SGHTA and FQGNSA. V lost 3 bases to trimming and J lost 14 bases; unmatched junction nucleotides: 4. The CDR3 has 11 amino acids. The CDR3: CASSFGTNEFF. The CDR3 coding sequence is TGTGCCAGCAGCTTCGGGACTAACGAGTTCTTC.

The chain has TRBV12-5 and TRBJ1-5; possibly TRBD1 for D (5 bases). V lost 5 bases and J 1 base, leaving 18 bases between the germline ends. The CDR3 length is 17 residues. Germline V lookup: CDR1 LGHNT, CDR2 FRNRAP. The chain's CDR3 is CASGPSDSIVSNQPQHF. In nucleotides, the CDR3 is TGTGCTAGTGGTCCCTCAGACAGTATCGTGAGCAATCAGCCCCAGCATTTT.

This chain links TRBV4-2 with TRBJ2-3, with 8 bases matching TRBD2. Trimming took 0 bases from V and 6 from J; bases not matched to a gene: 11. The CDR3 is made up of 17 amino acids. Germline V gives CDR1 LGHNA, CDR2 YNFKEQ. The chain's CDR3 is CASSQDPPPAGADTQYF. The DNA of the CDR3 is TGTGCCAGCAGCCAAGACCCCCCTCCAGCGGGAGCTGATACGCAGTATTTT.

J is TRBJ2-7 and V is TRBV5-4, with 8 bases identical to TRBD2. The ends lost 4 bases at V and 3 bases at J; junction bases unmatched: 6. The CDR3 consists of 14 residues. CDR1 is SGHNT, CDR2 YYREEE, per germline (reference sequence). This CDR3 is CASSGRAGGYEQYF. The CDR3 coding sequence is TGTGCCAGCAGCGGGCGGGCGGGAGGCTACGAGCAGTACTTC.

This clone was detected only a few times. The chain employs TRBV14 and TRBJ1-4, with D tentatively TRBD1 (5 bases). V was clipped by 0 bases and J by 8 bases, with 16 bases between them. This CDR3 region has 16 residues. Germline CDR1 reads SGHDN; CDR2 reads FVKESK. This CDR3 is CASSQDRPGVKEKLFF. The CDR3 region has the DNA TGTGCCAGCAGCCAAGATCGCCCGGGGGTAAAGGAAAAACTGTTTTTT.